This T cell receptor beta chain was recovered during a study of T cells in Graves' hyperthyroidism and ophthalmopathy. Amplified regions were TCR beta CDR3 sequences from RNA transcripts. The HTBI primer set served for first-round RT-PCR of the TCR CDR3. One entry per CDR3 protein results from TCRdb running MiXCR on the multiplex PCR reads. The sample gives fewer than 900,000 distinct CDR3 sequences, roughly 20% of which show up once; roughly a sixth is in the top ten. Diagnoses rested on clinical symptoms, serum thyroxine and TRAb, thyroid ultrasound and orbital computed tomography. Cells are PBMCs isolated from roughly 9.3 ml of fresh blood. General study findings and limits: Appearing also in blood were most of the thyroid clonotypes expanded above 0.001.

Concerning this clonotype: What it binds is not known.

J gave up 2 bases and V 0 bases, and 7 bases lay outside the gene matches. The length of the CDR3 is 16 residues. Germline loops: CDR1 SGHTA, CDR2 FQGTGA. The receptor was isolated from a woman aged 45-60 years with Graves' hyperthyroidism that later progressed to Graves' ophthalmopathy. Sequenced sample: blood. V gene TRBV7-3 combines with J gene TRBJ2-7, with TRBD2 matching over 7 bases. The DNA for the CDR3 is TGTGCCAGCAGCTTAACGGGGCCTAGCGGAACCTACGAGCAGTACTTC. Translated: CASSLTGPSGTYEQYF. The complete variable domain, with remaining parts taken from reference TRBV7-3 and TRBJ2-7, reads GAGVSQTPSNKVTEKGKYVELRCDPISGHTALYWYRQSLGQGPEFLIYFQGTGAADDSGLPNDRFFAVRPEGSVSTLKIQRTERGDSAVYLCASSLTGPSGTYEQYFGPGTRLTVT.